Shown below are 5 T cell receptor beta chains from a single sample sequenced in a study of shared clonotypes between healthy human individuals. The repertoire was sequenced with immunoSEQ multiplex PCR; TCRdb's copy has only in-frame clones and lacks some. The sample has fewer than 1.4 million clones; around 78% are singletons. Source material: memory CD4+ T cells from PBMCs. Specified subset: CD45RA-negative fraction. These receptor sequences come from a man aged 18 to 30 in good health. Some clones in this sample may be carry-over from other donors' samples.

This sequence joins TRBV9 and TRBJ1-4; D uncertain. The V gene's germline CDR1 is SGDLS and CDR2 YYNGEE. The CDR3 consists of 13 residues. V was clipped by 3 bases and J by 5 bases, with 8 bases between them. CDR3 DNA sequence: TGTGCCAGCAGCGCGACCGGCAATGAAAAACTGTTTTTT. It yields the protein CASSATGNEKLFF.

Here the CDR3 reads CASAPTATSYEQYF. Written as DNA, the CDR3 is TGTGCCAGCGCACCCACCGCGACCTCCTACGAGCAGTACTTC. V gene TRBV6-5 combines with J gene TRBJ2-7; D gene uncertain. The CDR3 totals 14 residues. Germline V gene lookup returns CDR1 MNHEY and CDR2 SVGAGI. V was pared by 8 bases and J by 0 bases, with 14 bases between.

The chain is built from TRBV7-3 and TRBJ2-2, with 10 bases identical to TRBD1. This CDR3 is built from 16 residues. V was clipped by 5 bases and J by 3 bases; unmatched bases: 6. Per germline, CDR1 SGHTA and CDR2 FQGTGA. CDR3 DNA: TGTGCCAGCAGCACGGCGGGACAGGGGTACACCGGGGAGCTGTTTTTT. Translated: CASSTAGQGYTGELFF.

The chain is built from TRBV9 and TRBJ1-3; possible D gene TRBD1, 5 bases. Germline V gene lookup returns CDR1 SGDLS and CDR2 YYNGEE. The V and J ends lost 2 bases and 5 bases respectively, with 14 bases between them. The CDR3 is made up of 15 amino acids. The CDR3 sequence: CASSVGVEGRNTIYF. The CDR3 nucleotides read TGTGCCAGCAGCGTCGGAGTGGAGGGGCGAAACACCATATATTTT.

In DNA, the CDR3 is TGTGCCAGCAGCCCCCAGAGCGGGAGGGCCCTGCGCGAGCAGTACTTC. It is translated as CASSPQSGRALREQYF. The V gene is TRBV7-2, the J gene TRBJ2-7; 10 bases fit TRBD2. The CDR3 sequence is 16 residues long. Germline CDR1 reads SGHTA; CDR2 reads FQGNSA. Trimming cost V 5 bases and J 6 bases; bases outside gene matches: 13.